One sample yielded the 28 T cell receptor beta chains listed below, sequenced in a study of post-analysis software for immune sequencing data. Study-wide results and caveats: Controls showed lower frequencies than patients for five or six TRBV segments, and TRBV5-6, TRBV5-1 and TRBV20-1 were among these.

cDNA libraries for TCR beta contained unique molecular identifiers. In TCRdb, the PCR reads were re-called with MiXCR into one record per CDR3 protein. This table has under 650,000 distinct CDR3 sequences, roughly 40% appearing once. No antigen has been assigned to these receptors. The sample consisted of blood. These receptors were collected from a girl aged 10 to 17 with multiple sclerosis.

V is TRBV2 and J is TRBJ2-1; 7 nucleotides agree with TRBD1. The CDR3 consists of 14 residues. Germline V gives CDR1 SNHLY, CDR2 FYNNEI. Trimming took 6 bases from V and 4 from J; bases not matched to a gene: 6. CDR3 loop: CASSLGQVYNEQFF. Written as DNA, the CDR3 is TGTGCCAGCAGCTTAGGACAGGTGTACAATGAGCAGTTCTTC.

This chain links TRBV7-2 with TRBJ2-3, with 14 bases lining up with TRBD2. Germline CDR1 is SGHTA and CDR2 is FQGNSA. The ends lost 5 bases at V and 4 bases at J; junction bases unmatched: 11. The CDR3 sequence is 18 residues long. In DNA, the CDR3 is TGTGCCAGCAGCCTCCCTCAGACTAGCGGGAGGGCCGCAGATACGCAGTATTTT. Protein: CASSLPQTSGRAADTQYF. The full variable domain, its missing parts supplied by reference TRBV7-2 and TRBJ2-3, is GAGVSQSPSNKVTEKGKDVELRCDPISGHTALYWYRQSLGQGLEFLIYFQGNSAPDKSGLPSDRFSAERTGGSVSTLTIQRTQQEDSAVYLCASSLPQTSGRAADTQYFGPGTRLTVL.

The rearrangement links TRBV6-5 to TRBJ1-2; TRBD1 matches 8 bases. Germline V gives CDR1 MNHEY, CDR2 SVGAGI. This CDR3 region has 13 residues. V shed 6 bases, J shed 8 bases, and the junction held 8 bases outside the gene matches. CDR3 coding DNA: TGTGCCAGCAGGCCCGACAGGGGTAGAGGCTACACCTTC. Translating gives CASRPDRGRGYTF.

The CDR3 nucleotides read TGTGCCAGCACCAAATATGCGGGGACTAGAGTTCAAGAGACCCAGTACTTC. Translated, it gives CASTKYAGTRVQETQYF. The genes are TRBV7-8 and TRBJ2-5; TRBD2 matches at 8 bases. CDR1 SGHVS and CDR2 FQNEAQ come from the germline V gene. The junction had 15 bases not matched to a gene; V was cut back by 7 bases and J by 2 bases. This CDR3 region has 17 residues.

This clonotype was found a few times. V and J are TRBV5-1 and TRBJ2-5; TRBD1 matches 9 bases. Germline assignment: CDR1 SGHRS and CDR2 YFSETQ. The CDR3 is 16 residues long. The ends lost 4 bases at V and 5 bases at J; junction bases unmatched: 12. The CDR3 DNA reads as TGCGCCAGCAGCCCCTACCAACAGGGGGCCGGGGAGACCCAGTACTTC. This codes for CASSPYQQGAGETQYF.

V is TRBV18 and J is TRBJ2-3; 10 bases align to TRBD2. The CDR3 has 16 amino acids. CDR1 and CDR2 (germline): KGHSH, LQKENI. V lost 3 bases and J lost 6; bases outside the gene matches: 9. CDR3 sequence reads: CASSPGLAGAFDTQYF. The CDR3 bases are TGTGCCAGCTCACCCGGGCTAGCGGGGGCCTTCGATACGCAGTATTTT. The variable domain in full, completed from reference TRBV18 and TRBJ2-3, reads NAGVMQNPRHLVRRRGQEARLRCSPMKGHSHVYWYRQLPEEGLKFMVYLQKENIIDESGMPKERFSAEFPKEGPSILRIQQVVRGDSAAYFCASSPGLAGAFDTQYFGPGTRLTVL.

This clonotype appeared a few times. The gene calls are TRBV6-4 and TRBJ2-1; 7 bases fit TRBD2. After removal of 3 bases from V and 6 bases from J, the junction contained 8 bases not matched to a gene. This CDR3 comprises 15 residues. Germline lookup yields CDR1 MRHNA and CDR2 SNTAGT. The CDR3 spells CASSEPEGGSNEQFF. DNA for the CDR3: TGTGCCAGCAGTGAACCGGAGGGCGGGAGCAATGAGCAGTTCTTC.

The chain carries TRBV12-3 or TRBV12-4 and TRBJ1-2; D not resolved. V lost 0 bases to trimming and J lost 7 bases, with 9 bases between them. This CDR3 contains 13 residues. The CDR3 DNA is TGTGCCAGCAGTTTAGCGGGCCACTCTGGCTACACCTTC. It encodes CASSLAGHSGYTF.

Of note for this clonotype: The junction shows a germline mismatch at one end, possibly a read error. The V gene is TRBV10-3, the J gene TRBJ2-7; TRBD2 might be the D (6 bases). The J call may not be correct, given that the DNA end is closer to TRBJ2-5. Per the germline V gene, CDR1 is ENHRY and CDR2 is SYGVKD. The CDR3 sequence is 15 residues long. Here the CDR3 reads CAISERGASQKTQYF. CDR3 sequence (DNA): TGTGCCATCAGTGAGCGCGGGGCCAGCCAAAAGACCCAGTACTTC.

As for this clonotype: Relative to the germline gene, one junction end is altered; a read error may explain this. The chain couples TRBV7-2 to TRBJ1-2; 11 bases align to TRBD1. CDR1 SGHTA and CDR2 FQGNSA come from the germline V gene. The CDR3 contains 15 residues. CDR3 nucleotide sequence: TGTGCCAGCACCTTAGATGGGACAGGGGGATATGGCTACACCTTC. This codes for CASTLDGTGGYGYTF.

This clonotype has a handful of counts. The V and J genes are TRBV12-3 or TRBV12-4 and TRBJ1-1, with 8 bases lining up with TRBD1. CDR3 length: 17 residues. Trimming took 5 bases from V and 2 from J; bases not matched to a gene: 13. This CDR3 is CASSTHGGAGGNTEAFF. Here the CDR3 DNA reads TGTGCCAGCAGTACCCACGGTGGGGCAGGGGGCAACACTGAAGCTTTCTTT.

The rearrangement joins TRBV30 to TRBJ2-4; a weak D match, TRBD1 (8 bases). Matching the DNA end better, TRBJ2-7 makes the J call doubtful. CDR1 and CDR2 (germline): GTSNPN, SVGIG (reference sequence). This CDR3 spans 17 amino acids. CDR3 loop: CAWSFGPGGQGAYEQYF. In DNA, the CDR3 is TGTGCCTGGAGCTTTGGCCCCGGGGGGCAGGGGGCGTACGAGCAGTACTTC.

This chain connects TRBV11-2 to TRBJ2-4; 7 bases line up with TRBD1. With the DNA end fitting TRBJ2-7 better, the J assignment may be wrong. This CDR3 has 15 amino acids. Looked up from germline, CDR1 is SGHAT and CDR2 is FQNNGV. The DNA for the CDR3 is TGTGCCAGCAGGCGACCCGGGACAGCTCCTTACGAGCAGTACTTC. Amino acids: CASRRPGTAPYEQYF.

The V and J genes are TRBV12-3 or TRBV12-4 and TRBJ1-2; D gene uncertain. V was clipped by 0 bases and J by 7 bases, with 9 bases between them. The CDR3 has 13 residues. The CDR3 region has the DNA TGTGCCAGCAGTTTAGCCGGTATCAGTGGCTACACCTTC. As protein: CASSLAGISGYTF.

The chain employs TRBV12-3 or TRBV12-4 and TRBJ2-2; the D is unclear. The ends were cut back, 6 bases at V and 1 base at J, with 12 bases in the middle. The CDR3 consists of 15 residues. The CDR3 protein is CASSPDGQNTGELFF. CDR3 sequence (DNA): TGTGCCAGCAGCCCGGACGGCCAGAACACCGGGGAGCTGTTTTTT.

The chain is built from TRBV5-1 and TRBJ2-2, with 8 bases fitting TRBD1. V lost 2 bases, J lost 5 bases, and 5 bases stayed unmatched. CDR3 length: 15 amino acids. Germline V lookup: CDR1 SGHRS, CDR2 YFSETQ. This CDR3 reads CASSLPGGYTGELFF. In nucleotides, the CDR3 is TGCGCCAGCAGCTTACCAGGGGGCTATACCGGGGAGCTGTTTTTT.

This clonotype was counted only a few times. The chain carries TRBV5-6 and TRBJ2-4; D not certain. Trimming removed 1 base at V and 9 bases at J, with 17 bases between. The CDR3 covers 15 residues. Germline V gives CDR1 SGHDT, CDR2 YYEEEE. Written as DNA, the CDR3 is TGTGCCAGCAGCTTGAACGGAGACCAAACGGCCATTCAGTACTTC. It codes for CASSLNGDQTAIQYF.

The CDR3 loop is CSAPPGGAQETQYF. CDR3 coding DNA: TGCAGTGCCCCCCCGGGGGGGGCCCAAGAGACCCAGTACTTC. The chain recombines TRBV20-1 with TRBJ2-5, with TRBD2 matching over 8 bases. Germline lookup yields CDR1 DFQATT and CDR2 SNEGSKA (reference sequence). The CDR3 contains 14 residues. V shed 6 bases and J 1 base; nucleotides not matched to a gene: 7.

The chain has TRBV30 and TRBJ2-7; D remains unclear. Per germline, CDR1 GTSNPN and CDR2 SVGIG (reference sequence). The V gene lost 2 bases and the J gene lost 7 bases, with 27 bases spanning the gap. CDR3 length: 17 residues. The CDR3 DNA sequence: TGTGCCTGGAGTCCCCCCGGTGGGCCGTCCCTTTTGAAGGAGCAGTACTTC. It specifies CAWSPPGGPSLLKEQYF.

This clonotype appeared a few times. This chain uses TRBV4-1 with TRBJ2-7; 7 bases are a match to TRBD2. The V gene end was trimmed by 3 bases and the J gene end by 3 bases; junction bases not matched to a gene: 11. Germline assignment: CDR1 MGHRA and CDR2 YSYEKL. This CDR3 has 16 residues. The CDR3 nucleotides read TGCGCCAGCAGCCACAGTTCCGGGACTACGGTCTACGAGCAGTACTTC. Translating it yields CASSHSSGTTVYEQYF.

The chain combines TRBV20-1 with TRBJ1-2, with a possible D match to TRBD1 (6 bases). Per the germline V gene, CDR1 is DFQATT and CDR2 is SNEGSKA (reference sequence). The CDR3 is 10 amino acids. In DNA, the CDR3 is TGCAGAGTAGGGGGGAATGGCTACACCTTC. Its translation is CRVGGNGYTF.

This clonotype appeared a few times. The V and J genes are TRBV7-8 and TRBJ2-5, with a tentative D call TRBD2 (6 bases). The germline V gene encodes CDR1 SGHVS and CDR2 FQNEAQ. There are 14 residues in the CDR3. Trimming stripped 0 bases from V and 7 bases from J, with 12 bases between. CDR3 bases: TGTGCCAGCAGCTTAGCCGGGACCGGGGGGACCCAGTACTTC. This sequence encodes CASSLAGTGGTQYF.

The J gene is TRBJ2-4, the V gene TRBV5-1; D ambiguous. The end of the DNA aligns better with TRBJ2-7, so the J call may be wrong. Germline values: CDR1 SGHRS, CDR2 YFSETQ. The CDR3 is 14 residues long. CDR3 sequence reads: CASSLAQSIYEQYF. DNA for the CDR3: TGCGCCAGCAGCTTGGCACAAAGCATTTACGAGCAGTACTTC.

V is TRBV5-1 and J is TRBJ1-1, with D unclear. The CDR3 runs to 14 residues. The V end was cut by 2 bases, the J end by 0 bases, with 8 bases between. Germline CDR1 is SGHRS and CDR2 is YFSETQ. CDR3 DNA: TGCGCCAGCAGCTTAGCAGCCATGAACACTGAAGCTTTCTTT. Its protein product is CASSLAAMNTEAFF.

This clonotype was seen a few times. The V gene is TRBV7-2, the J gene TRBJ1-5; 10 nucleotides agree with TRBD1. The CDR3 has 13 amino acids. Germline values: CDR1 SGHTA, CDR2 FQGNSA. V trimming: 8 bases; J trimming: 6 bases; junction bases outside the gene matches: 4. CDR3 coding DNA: TGTGCCAGCGGGACAGGGGCCTTTCAGCCCCAGCATTTT. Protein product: CASGTGAFQPQHF.

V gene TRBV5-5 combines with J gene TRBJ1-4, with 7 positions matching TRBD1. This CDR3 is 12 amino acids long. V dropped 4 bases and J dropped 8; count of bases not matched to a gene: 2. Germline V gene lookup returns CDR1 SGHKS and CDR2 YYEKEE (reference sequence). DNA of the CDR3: TGTGCCAGCAGCCTGGGACAGGAAAAACTGTTTTTT. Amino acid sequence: CASSLGQEKLFF.

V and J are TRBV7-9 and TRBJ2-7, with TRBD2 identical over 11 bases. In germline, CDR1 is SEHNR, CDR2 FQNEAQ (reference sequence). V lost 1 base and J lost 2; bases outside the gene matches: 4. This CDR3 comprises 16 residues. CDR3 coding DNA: TGTGCCAGCAGCTTAGGAACTAGCGGGAGTGCCTACGAGCAGTACTTC. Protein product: CASSLGTSGSAYEQYF. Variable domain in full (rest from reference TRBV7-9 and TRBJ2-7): DTGVSQNPRHKITKRGQNVTFRCDPISEHNRLYWYRQTLGQGPEFLTYFQNEAQLEKSRLLSDRFSAERPKGSFSTLEIQRTEQGDSAMYLCASSLGTSGSAYEQYFGPGTRLTVT.

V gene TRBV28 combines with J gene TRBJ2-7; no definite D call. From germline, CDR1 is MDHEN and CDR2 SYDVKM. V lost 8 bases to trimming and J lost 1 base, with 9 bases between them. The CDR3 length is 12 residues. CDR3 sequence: CASAGRSYEQYF. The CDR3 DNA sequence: TGTGCCAGCGCCGGGCGGTCCTACGAGCAGTACTTC.